Given below is one TCR beta chain in context. The target antigen is unknown. The data stem from a study of cytomegalovirus exposure and HLA in healthy donors. Overall study findings and caveats: As was reported, the classifier diagnosed cytomegalovirus status with high specificity and sensitivity. A few CMV-associated chains were confirmed in vitro to be specific for CMV antigens. The listing of about 150 TCR beta chains classed them as cytomegalovirus-associated.

Germline V CDR1 and CDR2: LNHDA, SQIVND (reference sequence). J gave up 4 bases and V 4 bases, and 10 bases lay outside the gene matches. The length of the CDR3 is 18 residues. Profiled with immunoSEQ multiplex PCR; TCRdb holds only in-frame clones, not every one. The sample holds 120,000 or so clones, 86% seen once. Separate from the roughly 700-subject first cohort, the approximately 120-subject validation cohort was the one that the donors belonged to. This chain links TRBV19 with TRBJ2-2, with 12 bases that match TRBD2. The specimen was PBMCs. This receptor was identified in a man aged 18-30 years in good health and CMV-seronegative. CDR3 amino acids: CASSSLRTSGTRTGELFF. DNA of the CDR3: TGTGCCAGTAGTAGCCTTCGGACTAGCGGGACCCGCACCGGGGAGCTGTTTTTT.